This T cell receptor (beta chain) appears in the sequencing data of a study of T cell changes during pregnancy in multiple sclerosis (dated by TCRdb to about 2019). At the level of the whole study: The study examined how the T cell repertoire changed over the course of pregnancy in women with multiple sclerosis.

Concerning this clone itself: Its antigen remains undetermined. No qualities accompany the bases; no much larger clone lies one base away.

The CDR3 spans 13 residues, from the cysteine through the phenylalanine. CDR3 DNA is the only sequence kept; it has 39 bases, read in frame from the first base. V is clipped by 2 bases and J by 7 bases, and the sequence between their germline boundaries is 11 bases long. Taken from the germline V gene, the CDR1 and CDR2 loops are SGHTA and FQGNSA. The method behind the library was the immunoSEQ multiplex PCR assay. Not all clones reach the TCRdb copy of this immuneACCESS table, which keeps in-frame sequences only. Checked studies attribute under half of the gap to unresolved V genes and leave the rest unexplained. This sample holds 65,000 to 85,000 clones; more than 70% were observed only once. The ten largest clonotypes hold over 0.7% of the sample.

The V and J genes are TRBV7-2 and TRBJ1-2; TRBD1 is a weak D gene call, 5 bases matching. The receptor's source is a female donor in good health, enrolled as a control in a pregnancy study. Sequenced material: peripheral blood, taken in the first trimester of pregnancy. The nucleotide sequence is given as TGTGCCAGCAGCTTAAATACAGGTGGTGGCTACACCTTC. This yields the protein CASSLNTGGGYTF.